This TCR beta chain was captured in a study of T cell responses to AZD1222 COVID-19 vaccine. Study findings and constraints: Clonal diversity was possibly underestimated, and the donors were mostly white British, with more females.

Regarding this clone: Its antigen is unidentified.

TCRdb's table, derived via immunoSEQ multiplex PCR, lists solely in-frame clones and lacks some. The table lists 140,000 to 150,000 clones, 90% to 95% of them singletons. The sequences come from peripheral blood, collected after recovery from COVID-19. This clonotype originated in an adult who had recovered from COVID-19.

The CDR3 here is CATSGGQGMAETQYF. For the CDR3, the DNA is TGTGCCACCAGCGGGGGACAGGGAATGGCAGAGACCCAGTACTTC. This chain joins TRBV15 and TRBJ2-5, with 9 nucleotides matching TRBD1. Germline V gene sequence: CDR1 LNHNV, CDR2 YYDKDF (reference sequence). CDR3 length: 15 residues. V lost 5 bases, J lost 4 bases, and 8 bases stayed unmatched.